One sample yielded the 30 T cell receptor beta chains listed below, sequenced in a study of T cell responses to AZD1222 COVID-19 vaccine (dated by TCRdb to 2020 to 2022). The sample's time point label, decoded: about 28 days (+/-7) after the second vaccine dose. The library was generated by the immunoSEQ multiplex PCR assay. TCRdb mirrors the immuneACCESS table, restricted to in-frame sequences. Some clones are absent from its copies; in checked studies, under half trace to an unresolved V gene, and the reason for the others is unknown. In all, the sample holds approximately 150,000 clones, and around 90% of those were seen once. The ten top clones hold under 4% of the sample. Sequenced here: peripheral blood, sampled 28 days after the second AZD1222 dose. These receptor sequences come from an adult who received the AZD1222 COVID-19 vaccine.

The count of this clone is one. The chain is built from TRBV11-2 and TRBJ1-1; D is undetermined. CDR3 length equals 11 residues. V shed 5 bases and J shed 8 bases, with 9 bases lying between them. CDR1 is SGHAT and CDR2 is FQNNGV in the germline V gene. The CDR3 loop reads CASSRSKEAFF. DNA of the CDR3: TGTGCCAGCAGCCGCTCGAAGGAAGCTTTCTTT.

The rearrangement joins TRBV7-8 to TRBJ1-2; no reliable D call. The CDR3 sequence is 12 residues long. Germline-derived CDR1 and CDR2 are SGHVS and FQNEAQ. Deletions cut 1 base from V and 2 bases from J, with 2 bases between. CDR3 DNA sequence: TGTGCCAGCAGCTTAGGAAACTATGGCTACACCTTC. As protein: CASSLGNYGYTF. Using reference TRBV7-8 and TRBJ1-2 for the parts outside the CDR3, the full variable domain is GAGVSQSPRYKVAKRGQDVALRCDPISGHVSLFWYQQALGQGPEFLTYFQNEAQLDKSGLPSDRFFAERPEGSVSTLKIQRTQQEDSAVYLCASSLGNYGYTFGSGTRLTVV.

The chain carries TRBV3-1 (or the pseudogene TRBV3-2) and TRBJ2-1, with TRBD2 identical over 12 bases. CDR3 length equals 16 residues. V shed 0 bases and J 9 bases; nucleotides not matched to a gene: 6. In germline, CDR1 is LGHDT, CDR2 YNNKEL (reference sequence). Written as DNA, the CDR3 is TGTGCCAGCAGCCAAGACGCGACTAGCGGGAGTGGTGAGCAGTTCTTC. The encoded protein is CASSQDATSGSGEQFF.

The chain joins TRBV9 to TRBJ2-3; 10 bases match TRBD1. This CDR3 contains 17 residues. Germline assignment: CDR1 SGDLS and CDR2 YYNGEE. The J segment lost 5 bases and the V segment lost 0 bases, leaving 9 bases of the junction unmatched. The CDR3 DNA is TGTGCCAGCAGCGTAGGGGGAGGGACAGGGGTCGGAGATACGCAGTATTTT. Translation gives CASSVGGGTGVGDTQYF.

The gene calls are TRBV27 and TRBJ2-7; TRBD1 or TRBD2 may be the D gene (5 bases each). In germline, CDR1 is MNHEY, CDR2 SMNVEV (reference sequence). The CDR3 consists of 15 residues. V lost 2 bases and J lost 8, with 19 bases in between. In DNA, the CDR3 is TGTGCCAGCAGTTTAGGAGGCGCTGGGACGGTTAAGCAGTACTTC. This encodes CASSLGGAGTVKQYF.

This rearrangement joins TRBV7-9 to TRBJ1-2; the D is unclear. CDR1 is SEHNR, CDR2 FQNEAQ, per germline (reference sequence). V dropped 3 bases and J dropped 8 bases, with 13 bases sitting between them. CDR3 length: 13 amino acids. The CDR3 bases are TGTGCCAGCAGCTTCAAGGGAATTGGGGGCTACACCTTC. This sequence encodes CASSFKGIGGYTF.

The chain combines TRBV11-3 with TRBJ1-4, with D maybe TRBD1 (5 bases). Between the trimmed V and J ends, which lost 3 bases and 0 bases, there was a span of 20 bases. This CDR3 has 19 residues. Germline V lookup: CDR1 SGHNT, CDR2 YENEEA. The CDR3, as DNA: TGTGCCAGCAGCTTCACCGACGGGGGTTTTGGCCCAACTAATGAAAAACTGTTTTTT. Amino acid sequence: CASSFTDGGFGPTNEKLFF.

The J gene is TRBJ1-1, the V gene TRBV18; D possibly corresponds to TRBD1 (5 bases). With 0 bases removed from V and 3 bases from J, the gap between germline ends came to 11 bases. The germline CDR1 and CDR2 sequences are KGHSH and LQKENI. The CDR3 length is 15 residues. The CDR3: CASSPPAGSYTEAFF. The CDR3 nucleotides read TGTGCCAGCTCACCACCTGCAGGGAGCTACACTGAAGCTTTCTTT.

The chain employs TRBV19 and TRBJ1-5; TRBD1 is a possible D gene (6 bases). V lost 1 base to trimming and J lost 7 bases, with 8 bases between them. The CDR3 extends over 13 amino acids. CDR1 is LNHDA, CDR2 SQIVND, per germline (reference sequence). The CDR3 sequence: CASSIARGQPQHF. The CDR3 DNA follows: TGTGCCAGTAGTATAGCCAGGGGACAGCCCCAGCATTTT.

DNA of the CDR3: TGTGCCAGCTCGGGGGGGGACTCTGGAAACACCATATATTTT. This sequence encodes CASSGGDSGNTIYF. This chain joins TRBV19 and TRBJ1-3, with D possibly TRBD1 on 5 matching bases. The ends were cut back, 9 bases at V and 0 bases at J, with 12 bases in the middle. Germline V gene sequence: CDR1 LNHDA, CDR2 SQIVND (reference sequence). The CDR3 consists of 14 residues. Filled out from reference TRBV19 and TRBJ1-3, the complete variable domain reads DGGITQSPKYLFRKEGQNVTLSCEQNLNHDAMYWYRQDPGQGLRLIYYSQIVNDFQKGDIAEGYSVSREKKESFPLTVTSAQKNPTAFYLCASSGGDSGNTIYFGEGSWLTVV.

The V and J genes are TRBV16 and TRBJ1-5; D is uncertain. V was clipped by 4 bases and J by 6 bases, with 10 bases between them. Germline V gene data show CDR1 as KGHSY and CDR2 as FQNENV. The CDR3 is 13 amino acids. CDR3: CASSPDDGQPQHF. CDR3 DNA sequence: TGTGCCAGCAGCCCCGATGACGGTCAGCCCCAGCATTTT.

The V and J genes are TRBV6-5 and TRBJ2-1; D uncertain. Germline V gene sequence: CDR1 MNHEY, CDR2 SVGAGI. Between the trimmed V and J ends, which lost 10 bases and 4 bases, there was a span of 20 bases. This CDR3 region has 15 residues. The CDR3 sequence is CANNPWCYPYNEQFF. The CDR3 nucleotides read TGTGCCAACAACCCCTGGTGTTACCCTTACAATGAGCAGTTCTTC.

This clone was seen a single time. The genes are TRBV24-1 and TRBJ1-2; 8 bases are a match to TRBD1. CDR3 size: 15 residues. Germline trimming cut 4 bases from V and 2 bases from J; bases unmatched to any gene: 5. Germline CDR1 and CDR2: KGHDR and SFDVKD. CDR3: CATSDGGQGNYGYTF. DNA for the CDR3: TGTGCCACCAGTGACGGTGGACAGGGCAACTATGGCTACACCTTC.

This rearrangement joins TRBV6-1 to TRBJ1-4, with D unclear. Germline CDR1 and CDR2: MNHNS and SASEGT. The V and J ends lost 3 bases and 8 bases respectively, with 16 bases between them. The CDR3 extends over 15 amino acids. CDR3 coding DNA: TGTGCCAGCAGTGAGTCCACAGCTCCAAGCGAAAAACTGTTTTTT. The encoded protein is CASSESTAPSEKLFF.

The rearrangement joins TRBV14 to TRBJ2-1, with 9 bases matching TRBD2. Germline CDR1 is SGHDN and CDR2 is FVKESK. Germline trimming cut 5 bases from V and 2 bases from J; bases unmatched to any gene: 4. This CDR3 is 15 amino acids long. CDR3 nucleotide sequence: TGTGCCAGCAGCTCGCCTAGCGGGGCCTACAATGAGCAGTTCTTC. Its protein product is CASSSPSGAYNEQFF. Drawing the rest from reference TRBV14 and TRBJ2-1, the complete variable domain is EAGVTQFPSHSVIEKGQTVTLRCDPISGHDNLYWYRRVMGKEIKFLLHFVKESKQDESGMPNNRFLAERTGGTYSTLKVQPAELEDSGVYFCASSSPSGAYNEQFFGPGTRLTVL.

V gene TRBV11-1 combines with J gene TRBJ2-3, with D perhaps given as TRBD1 or TRBD2 (5 bases each). Germline CDR1 is SGHAT and CDR2 is FQDESV (reference sequence). The CDR3 spans 15 residues. Between the trimmed V and J ends, which lost 8 bases and 2 bases, there was a span of 17 bases. CDR3 region: CASLPIGGSTDTQYF. CDR3 sequence (DNA): TGTGCCAGCCTTCCCATTGGGGGATCCACAGATACGCAGTATTTT.

Here the CDR3 reads CASSLVAGVSYEQYF. CDR3 coding DNA: TGTGCCAGCAGCTTGGTAGCGGGAGTATCCTACGAGCAGTACTTC. The rearrangement joins TRBV11-2 to TRBJ2-7, with TRBD2 matching 9 bases. This CDR3 is 15 amino acids long. CDR1 is SGHAT and CDR2 is FQNNGV in the germline V gene. Losses at the gene ends were 3 bases for V and 1 base for J; bases not matched to a gene: 4.

This chain links TRBV25-1 with TRBJ1-4, with 8 bases fitting TRBD1. Germline loops: CDR1 MGHDK, CDR2 SYGVNS. The CDR3 totals 18 residues. With V trimmed by 1 base and J by 3 bases, 10 bases remained unmatched. CDR3 loop: CASSESRAGGFANEKLFF. DNA for the CDR3: TGTGCCAGCAGTGAATCGCGAGCAGGGGGCTTTGCTAATGAAAAACTGTTTTTT.

CDR3 coding DNA: TGTGCCAGCTCACCAGTAAGGGGGCGAACTGAAGCTTTCTTT. As protein: CASSPVRGRTEAFF. The chain employs TRBV18 and TRBJ1-1; 7 positions match TRBD1. J was trimmed by 5 bases and V by 2 bases; bases with no gene match: 5. Germline CDR1 and CDR2: KGHSH and LQKENI. This CDR3 region has 14 residues.

The J gene is TRBJ1-4, the V gene TRBV6-5; no firm D call. This CDR3 comprises 16 residues. Trimming cost V 0 bases and J 5 bases, with 13 bases left between them. Germline V gene lookup returns CDR1 MNHEY and CDR2 SVGAGI. CDR3 DNA: TGTGCCAGCAGTTACTCGTGGATTACAGAAAATGAAAAACTGTTTTTT. Translation: CASSYSWITENEKLFF.

This chain connects TRBV18 to TRBJ1-2, with 7 bases identical to TRBD1. The CDR3 loop spans 15 amino acids. Germline lookup yields CDR1 KGHSH and CDR2 LQKENI. The trim removed 2 bases at V and 4 bases at J, leaving 7 bases unmatched. The CDR3 region is CASSPNFRGGYGYTF. The DNA for the CDR3 is TGTGCCAGCTCACCAAACTTCAGGGGGGGCTATGGCTACACCTTC.

This clone has ten or more counts. The CDR3 DNA follows: TGTGCCAGTAGTAGACCGGGACGTACGCCTGGCTACACCTTC. Amino acids: CASSRPGRTPGYTF. This rearrangement joins TRBV19 to TRBJ1-2; D might be TRBD1 (5 bases). V dropped 4 bases and J dropped 7 bases, with 16 bases sitting between them. The CDR3 loop spans 14 amino acids. Germline CDR1 reads LNHDA; CDR2 reads SQIVND (reference sequence).

The gene calls are TRBV5-1 and TRBJ2-7; no clear D gene. Germline V gene lookup returns CDR1 SGHRS and CDR2 YFSETQ. Trimming left V 3 bases short and J 0 bases short, with 7 bases between. The CDR3 covers 13 residues. This CDR3 is CASSSESSYEQYF. The DNA for the CDR3 is TGCGCCAGCAGCTCTGAGAGCTCCTACGAGCAGTACTTC. The full variable domain, rest sourced from reference TRBV5-1 and TRBJ2-7, is KAGVTQTPRYLIKTRGQQVTLSCSPISGHRSVSWYQQTPGQGLQFLFEYFSETQRNKGNFPGRFSGRQFSNSRSEMNVSTLELGDSALYLCASSSESSYEQYFGPGTRLTVT.

The rearrangement joins TRBV27 to TRBJ2-5; 10 bases align to TRBD1. This CDR3 is built from 15 residues. Germline trimming cut 6 bases from V and 4 bases from J; bases unmatched to any gene: 8. From germline, CDR1 is MNHEY and CDR2 SMNVEV (reference sequence). CDR3: CASSPLTGGGETQYF. CDR3 nucleotides: TGTGCCAGCAGCCCCCTGACAGGGGGCGGAGAGACCCAGTACTTC.

The chain couples TRBV6-5 to TRBJ2-1; TRBD2 matches at 12 bases. Germline CDR1 is MNHEY and CDR2 is SVGAGI. V lost 4 bases, J lost 5 bases, and 3 bases stayed unmatched. This CDR3 has 15 amino acids. The CDR3 nucleotides are TGTGCCAGCAGTTGGCGGACTAGCGGGAACAATGAGCAGTTCTTC. As protein: CASSWRTSGNNEQFF.

This clone was detected only once. The V gene is TRBV7-8, the J gene TRBJ2-5, with 10 bases lining up with TRBD1. Germline CDR1 is SGHVS and CDR2 is FQNEAQ. The trim removed 3 bases at V and 5 bases at J, leaving 6 bases unmatched. CDR3 length: 15 amino acids. CDR3 in amino acids: CASSFGQGGVETQYF. For the CDR3, the DNA is TGTGCCAGCAGCTTTGGACAGGGGGGAGTGGAGACCCAGTACTTC.

V is TRBV3-1 (or the pseudogene TRBV3-2) and J is TRBJ2-2, with D perhaps matching TRBD1 (5 bases). Germline V gene sequence: CDR1 LGHDT, CDR2 YNNKEL (reference sequence). V was cut by 5 bases and J by 0 bases, with 10 bases left in between. The CDR3 extends over 15 amino acids. CDR3 DNA sequence: TGTGCCAGCAGCGTACAGGTTACGAACACCGGGGAGCTGTTTTTT. Translation gives CASSVQVTNTGELFF.

The CDR3 spells CASSLGTGGDTQYF. The CDR3 nucleotides read TGTGCCAGTAGTCTAGGGACAGGGGGAGATACGCAGTATTTT. The chain employs TRBV19 and TRBJ2-3; the match to TRBD1 covers 11 bases. Looked up from germline, CDR1 is LNHDA and CDR2 is SQIVND (reference sequence). The J segment lost 5 bases and the V segment lost 5 bases, leaving 3 bases of the junction unmatched. The CDR3 sequence is 14 residues long.

This clone appeared a single time. The chain recombines TRBV29-1 with TRBJ2-1; D unresolved. V lost 2 bases to trimming and J lost 8 bases, with 19 bases between them. This CDR3 contains 15 residues. In germline, CDR1 is SQVTM, CDR2 ANQGSEA. The CDR3 DNA reads TGCAGCGTTGAACACCGTCGGGCAGTGGCGGATGAGCAGTTCTTC. Amino acid sequence: CSVEHRRAVADEQFF.

This clone was detected only once. The chain has TRBV2 and TRBJ1-3, with a tentative D call TRBD1 (5 bases). Germline V gives CDR1 SNHLY, CDR2 FYNNEI. Trimming took off 2 bases at V and 8 bases at J, with 22 bases between the two ends. CDR3 length: 17 amino acids. CDR3 DNA: TGTGCCAGCAGTGAATGGCATACAATCCAGGGCCCGGACACCATATATTTT. Translating it yields CASSEWHTIQGPDTIYF.